The rows below give T cell receptor beta chains drawn from one sample of a study of CD8 T cells in ankylosing spondylitis. TCRdb called the 5' RACE reads again in MiXCR, with one record for every CDR3 protein. The data hold about 700,000 distinct CDR3 sequences, with about 20% observed a single time. Input material: blood, either unsorted or a sorted T cell fraction (not recorded which). The source is a male donor with ankylosing spondylitis. The CDR3 runs from the conserved cysteine through the conserved F or W. A D gene is named only where the DNA matches it firmly. Clone size, where shown, is once, few, many, or a class for clones that have expanded.

J gene	V gene	D gene	clone size	CDR3 protein	CDR3 DNA
TRBJ1-1	TRBV7-8	-	-	CASSLGVRVRNTEAFF	TGTGCCAGCAGCTTAGGTGTCAGAGTAAGGAACACTGAAGCTTTCTTT
TRBJ2-1	TRBV18	-	few	CASSPPSVNEQFF	TGTGCCAGCTCACCACCGTCGGTCAATGAGCAGTTCTTC
TRBJ2-1	TRBV5-5	-	-	CASSLPGERNNEQFF	TGTGCCAGCAGCTTGCCGGGAGAACGAAACAATGAGCAGTTCTTC
TRBJ2-1	TRBV10-3	TRBD1	many	CAISEQGSYNEQFF	TGTGCCATCAGTGAACAGGGGTCCTACAATGAGCAGTTCTTC
TRBJ2-1	TRBV7-9	TRBD2	many	CASSPWTSPYNEQFF	TGTGCCAGCAGCCCCTGGACTAGCCCCTACAATGAGCAGTTCTTC
TRBJ2-7	TRBV19	-	-	CASSMRGEQYF	TGTGCCAGTAGTATGCGGGGCGAGCAGTACTTC
TRBJ2-7	TRBV6-4	-	-	CASSRVGEQYF	TGTGCCAGCAGCAGGGTTGGCGAGCAGTACTTC
TRBJ1-6	TRBV2	TRBD1	few	CARAKGQNNSPLHF	TGTGCCAGGGCTAAGGGACAGAACAATTCACCCCTCCACTTT
TRBJ1-1	TRBV5-1	-	-	CASKGEDTEAFF	TGCGCCAGCAAGGGGGAGGACACTGAAGCTTTCTTT
TRBJ2-7	TRBV20-1	-	-	CSVPPDLPSYEQYF	TGCAGTGTACCCCCGGACTTGCCCTCCTACGAGCAGTACTTC
TRBJ1-5	TRBV12-3/TRBV12-4	-	-	CASSLELINQPQHF	TGTGCCAGCAGTTTAGAACTGATCAATCAGCCCCAGCATTTT
TRBJ2-1	TRBV2	TRBD1	-	CASRAPSGDRAYNEQFF	TGTGCCAGCAGAGCACCTTCCGGAGACAGGGCATACAATGAGCAGTTCTTC
TRBJ1-1	TRBV5-1	-	many	CASSSRDGTEAFF	TGCGCCAGCAGCAGCCGGGACGGCACTGAAGCTTTCTTT
TRBJ1-2	TRBV4-1	TRBD1	-	CASSRTTGGGYGYTF	TGCGCCAGCAGCCGGACGACAGGGGGAGGGTATGGCTACACCTTC
TRBJ1-3	TRBV7-8	-	-	CASSFSGTTSGNTIYF	TGTGCCAGCAGCTTCTCCGGGACAACCTCTGGAAACACCATATATTTT
TRBJ2-2	TRBV5-1	-	-	CASKEGSGTGELFF	TGCGCCAGCAAGGAGGGGTCCGGCACCGGGGAGCTGTTTTTT
TRBJ2-1	TRBV6-5	TRBD2	few	CASSSRGLAGGSEQFF	TGTGCCAGCAGTTCGCGCGGACTAGCGGGAGGGAGTGAGCAGTTCTTC
TRBJ2-2	TRBV5-6	TRBD1	-	CASSSTGDGTGELFF	TGTGCCAGCAGCTCCACAGGGGACGGGACCGGGGAGCTGTTTTTT
TRBJ2-7	TRBV10-3	-	few	CATSPAGSYEQYF	TGTGCCACCTCCCCGGCAGGGTCCTACGAGCAGTACTTC
TRBJ2-1	TRBV5-5	-	-	CASSSRTPNEQFF	TGTGCCAGCAGCTCTAGGACGCCTAATGAGCAGTTCTTC
TRBJ2-1	TRBV24-1	-	-	CATSDRGEGQFF	TGTGCCACCAGTGATAGGGGGGAGGGCCAGTTCTTC
TRBJ2-7	TRBV7-2	TRBD2	few	CASSQQPGLASSEQYF	TGTGCCAGCAGCCAACAGCCGGGACTAGCATCTTCCGAGCAGTACTTC
TRBJ1-1	TRBV12-3/TRBV12-4	-	few	CASSLVGRTEAFF	TGTGCCAGCAGTTTAGTAGGTAGGACTGAAGCTTTCTTT
TRBJ2-4	TRBV7-6	TRBD2	-	CASSRTSAVGSGNIQYF	TGTGCCAGCAGCCGTACTAGCGCCGTTGGGTCTGGAAACATTCAGTACTTC
TRBJ2-1	TRBV29-1	-	few	CKGVGNNEQFF	TGCAAAGGGGTGGGGAACAATGAGCAGTTCTTC
TRBJ2-7	TRBV11-2	-	-	CASSSGGPSGYEQYF	TGTGCCAGCAGCTCGGGCGGCCCGAGCGGCTACGAGCAGTACTTC
TRBJ1-2	TRBV4-1	-	-	CASSLDVNYGYTF	TGCGCCAGCAGCCTCGACGTAAACTATGGCTACACCTTC
TRBJ2-2	TRBV6-2/TRBV6-3	-	many	CASSYSGTNTGELFF	TGTGCCAGCAGTTACTCCGGCACGAACACCGGGGAGCTGTTTTTT
TRBJ1-2	TRBV7-2	-	many	CASSLDSLGGYTF	TGTGCCAGCAGCTTAGACAGCTTAGGCGGCTACACCTTC
TRBJ2-1	TRBV2	TRBD2	-	CASMDLAGGMYEQFF	TGTGCCAGCATGGACCTAGCGGGAGGGATGTATGAGCAGTTCTTC
TRBJ2-7	TRBV6-5	TRBD2	-	CASSYPPGGRPYEQYF	TGTGCCAGCAGTTACCCACCTGGCGGGAGACCCTACGAGCAGTACTTC
TRBJ2-7	TRBV5-1	TRBD2	-	CDSSLMTGTIAYEQYF	TGCGACAGCAGCTTGATGACCGGGACTATCGCCTACGAGCAGTACTTC
TRBJ2-3	TRBV3-1	TRBD2	few	CASSRGSSGGDTQYF	TGTGCCAGCAGCCGCGGATCTAGCGGGGGGGATACGCAGTATTTT
TRBJ2-5	TRBV20-1	TRBD2	-	CSAIRGGRSGETQYF	TGCAGTGCCATCCGGGGGGGGCGCTCCGGAGAGACCCAGTACTTC
TRBJ2-1	TRBV4-1	-	-	CASSQDLRGAYNEQFF	TGCGCCAGCAGCCAAGATTTACGGGGGGCATACAATGAGCAGTTCTTC
TRBJ1-3	TRBV12-3/TRBV12-4	TRBD1	-	CASSQTGGYSGNTIYF	TGTGCCAGCAGTCAGACAGGGGGTTACTCTGGAAACACCATATATTTT
TRBJ1-1	TRBV5-6	TRBD1	few	CASSLARGQRFMNTEAFF	TGTGCCAGCAGCTTGGCGCGGGGACAGAGATTCATGAACACTGAAGCTTTCTTT
TRBJ2-1	TRBV27	TRBD1	-	CASSFLDRVKYNEQFF	TGTGCCAGCAGTTTCCTCGACAGGGTGAAGTACAATGAGCAGTTCTTC
TRBJ1-5	TRBV4-2	-	few	CASSQESADRRQPQHF	TGTGCCAGCAGCCAAGAATCGGCGGACCGGCGTCAGCCCCAGCATTTT
TRBJ2-7	TRBV20-1	TRBD1	few	CSARSRTGIYEQYF	TGCAGTGCTAGATCCCGGACAGGGATATACGAGCAGTACTTC
TRBJ2-3	TRBV29-1	TRBD1	few	CSGTGQTYTDTQYF	TGCAGCGGAACGGGACAGACCTACACAGATACGCAGTATTTT
TRBJ2-7	TRBV5-1	-	few	CASTLLQGRGYEQYF	TGCGCCAGCACCCTCCTTCAGGGGAGGGGGTACGAGCAGTACTTC
TRBJ2-7	TRBV27	-	-	CASSGLGDTSYEQYF	TGTGCCAGCAGTGGTCTGGGGGATACCTCCTACGAGCAGTACTTC
TRBJ2-7	TRBV3-1	-	-	CASSQGARTASYEQYF	TGTGCCAGCAGCCAAGGCGCGCGGACCGCCTCCTACGAGCAGTACTTC
TRBJ2-3	TRBV12-3/TRBV12-4	-	-	CASSWLDTQYF	TGTGCCAGCAGTTGGTTGGATACGCAGTATTTT
TRBJ2-1	TRBV5-1	-	-	CASSLYRGYYNEQFF	TGCGCCAGCAGCTTGTATAGGGGCTATTACAATGAGCAGTTCTTC
TRBJ1-2	TRBV3-1	-	-	CASSQDNRAPYGYTF	TGTGCCAGCAGCCAAGATAACAGGGCCCCATATGGCTACACCTTC
TRBJ1-1	TRBV5-6	-	-	CASSPFQGIEGNTEAFF	TGTGCCAGCAGCCCTTTCCAGGGTATTGAAGGGAACACTGAAGCTTTCTTT
TRBJ1-1	TRBV20-1	-	-	CSANLAGVGTEAFF	TGCAGTGCTAACCTGGCGGGGGTGGGCACTGAAGCTTTCTTT
TRBJ2-4	TRBV12-3/TRBV12-4	TRBD1	few	CASMAKGAYIQYF	TGTGCCAGCATGGCGAAGGGGGCATACATTCAGTACTTC
TRBJ2-7	TRBV12-5	-	-	CASGLGGKPYEQYF	TGTGCTAGTGGTTTAGGGGGGAAACCCTACGAGCAGTACTTC